This entry concerns a single T cell receptor beta chain. The antigen is unknown. The sample comes from a study of T cell clones after liver transplantation. The wider study: HCV positivity affected three of eight recipients; the rest lacked autoimmune or viral indications.

Study conclusions and caveats: Graft donor-reactive T cells possibly entered the graft instead of undergoing deletion.

The assay was immunoSEQ multiplex PCR, and TCRdb's table has in-frame clones only and misses some. The data hold roughly 20,000 clones, with approximately 94% observed a single time. The CDR3 sequence is 12 residues long. Germline V lookup: CDR1 SGHVS, CDR2 FQNEAQ. Deletions cut 1 base from V and 5 bases from J, with 6 bases between. V and J are TRBV7-8 and TRBJ2-7; D gene uncertain. The specimen comprised CD8+ T cells from blood, sampled approximately 27 months after liver transplant. This TCR came from a human patient who received a liver transplant. A share of the T cells may be of graft donor origin. The CDR3 sequence is CASSLVFNEQYF. Written as DNA, the CDR3 is TGTGCCAGCAGCTTAGTTTTCAACGAGCAGTACTTC.